A selection of T cell receptor beta chains follows, all from one sample in a study of blood T cell repertoires in COVID-19. Clones were read by immunoSEQ multiplex PCR, and TCRdb kept only the in-frame ones, dropping some. This table holds 15,000 to 20,000 clones, about 81% found once. Sequencing input: peripheral blood. The receptor source for this set is a man aged 55-75 years with acute or convalescent COVID-19. CDR3s include the opening cysteine and the closing phenylalanine or tryptophan. Fields, in order: clone size, V gene, D gene, J gene, CDR3 protein, CDR3 DNA. The D gene is left open where the match is weak. Size is omitted from some rows. Given values are once, few, many or a class for expanded clones.

abundance: -
v_gene: TRBV6-5
d_gene: TRBD1
j_gene: TRBJ1-3
CDR3aa: CASSPGTALNTIYF
CDR3nt: TGTGCCAGCAGCCCCGGGACAGCTCTAAACACCATATATTTT

abundance: once
v_gene: TRBV18
d_gene: -
j_gene: TRBJ2-7
CDR3aa: CASSRDAHSYEQYF
CDR3nt: TGTGCCAGCTCGCGGGACGCGCACTCCTACGAGCAGTACTTC

abundance: -
v_gene: TRBV21-1
d_gene: -
j_gene: TRBJ2-5
CDR3aa: CASSRKAGTGTSLKRGGDRETQYF
CDR3nt: TGTGCCAGCAGCAGAAAAGCTGGGACAGGGACTAGTTTGAAGCGGGGGGGCGATAGGGAGACCCAGTACTTC

abundance: -
v_gene: TRBV12-3/TRBV12-4
d_gene: TRBD1
j_gene: TRBJ2-4
CDR3aa: CASGGQLQNIQYF
CDR3nt: TGTGCCAGCGGGGGACAGCTTCAAAACATTCAGTACTTC

abundance: -
v_gene: TRBV10-3
d_gene: -
j_gene: TRBJ1-3
CDR3aa: CAITPGHISGNTIYF
CDR3nt: TGTGCCATCACTCCGGGACACATCTCTGGAAACACCATATATTTT

abundance: -
v_gene: TRBV19
d_gene: TRBD1
j_gene: TRBJ1-5
CDR3aa: CASSPWTGPGNQPQHF
CDR3nt: TGTGCCAGTAGTCCTTGGACAGGGCCCGGCAATCAGCCCCAGCATTTT

abundance: -
v_gene: TRBV29-1
d_gene: -
j_gene: TRBJ2-3
CDR3aa: CSVLDRLEVYTQYF
CDR3nt: TGCAGCGTTCTAGACAGGCTGGAGGTATATACGCAGTATTTT

abundance: -
v_gene: TRBV19
d_gene: -
j_gene: TRBJ1-3
CDR3aa: CALRGFGNTIYF
CDR3nt: TGTGCCCTCAGGGGCTTTGGAAACACCATATATTTT

abundance: -
v_gene: TRBV25-1
d_gene: TRBD1
j_gene: TRBJ2-2
CDR3aa: CASRQTGVNTGELFF
CDR3nt: TGTGCCAGCAGGCAGACAGGGGTGAACACCGGGGAGCTGTTTTTT

abundance: -
v_gene: TRBV4-2
d_gene: TRBD2
j_gene: TRBJ2-5
CDR3aa: CASSPLSRAGEETQYF
CDR3nt: TGTGCCAGCAGCCCTCTAAGTAGGGCGGGGGAGGAGACCCAGTACTTC

abundance: -
v_gene: TRBV24-1
d_gene: -
j_gene: TRBJ1-1
CDR3aa: CATSDSLSEAFF
CDR3nt: TGTGCCACCAGTGATTCCCTATCTGAAGCTTTCTTT

abundance: -
v_gene: TRBV7-8
d_gene: TRBD1
j_gene: TRBJ1-5
CDR3aa: CASSPSDRVNQPQHF
CDR3nt: TGTGCCAGCAGCCCCTCCGACAGGGTAAATCAGCCCCAGCATTTT

abundance: -
v_gene: TRBV2
d_gene: -
j_gene: TRBJ2-7
CDR3aa: CASRLGDTGLNEQYF
CDR3nt: TGTGCCAGCAGGTTAGGGGACACGGGCTTGAACGAGCAGTACTTC

abundance: once
v_gene: TRBV9
d_gene: TRBD2
j_gene: TRBJ2-1
CDR3aa: CASSSLSGAYNEQFF
CDR3nt: TGTGCCAGCAGCAGTCTTAGCGGGGCGTACAATGAGCAGTTCTTC

abundance: -
v_gene: TRBV2
d_gene: -
j_gene: TRBJ1-1
CDR3aa: CASSDTTAMNTEAFF
CDR3nt: TGTGCCAGCAGTGATACGACAGCTATGAACACTGAAGCTTTCTTT

abundance: -
v_gene: TRBV5-5
d_gene: TRBD1
j_gene: TRBJ1-2
CDR3aa: CASSLWWTGGDYGYTF
CDR3nt: TGTGCCAGCAGCCTATGGTGGACAGGGGGCGACTATGGCTACACCTTC

abundance: -
v_gene: TRBV7-6
d_gene: -
j_gene: TRBJ1-2
CDR3aa: CASSPLENYGYTF
CDR3nt: TGTGCCAGCAGCCCTCTAGAAAACTATGGCTACACCTTC

abundance: once
v_gene: TRBV27
d_gene: TRBD1
j_gene: TRBJ1-5
CDR3aa: CASSPIWTGAPNQPQHF
CDR3nt: TGTGCCAGCAGCCCGATTTGGACAGGGGCTCCAAATCAGCCCCAGCATTTT

abundance: -
v_gene: TRBV7-9
d_gene: -
j_gene: TRBJ2-5
CDR3aa: CASSPIRTAQETQYF
CDR3nt: TGTGCCAGCAGCCCTATACGAACAGCCCAAGAGACCCAGTACTTC

abundance: -
v_gene: TRBV7-8
d_gene: -
j_gene: TRBJ2-1
CDR3aa: CASSPLPRGKEQFF
CDR3nt: TGTGCCAGCAGCCCCTTGCCCCGGGGAAAGGAGCAGTTCTTC

abundance: -
v_gene: TRBV7-8
d_gene: -
j_gene: TRBJ1-3
CDR3aa: CASSHSSYSDRPGNTIYF
CDR3nt: TGTGCCAGCAGTCACTCCTCATATTCCGACAGACCTGGAAACACCATATATTTT

abundance: -
v_gene: TRBV6-1
d_gene: TRBD1
j_gene: TRBJ1-1
CDR3aa: CASSEPGQGDTEAFF
CDR3nt: TGTGCCAGCAGTGAACCGGGACAGGGAGACACTGAAGCTTTCTTT

abundance: -
v_gene: TRBV24-1
d_gene: -
j_gene: TRBJ2-3
CDR3aa: CATSDFLSPSTDTQYF
CDR3nt: TGTGCCACCAGTGATTTCCTCAGTCCCTCCACAGATACGCAGTATTTT

abundance: -
v_gene: TRBV21-1
d_gene: -
j_gene: TRBJ2-5
CDR3aa: CASSKAGTGGHQETQYF
CDR3nt: TGTGCCAGCAGCAAAGCTGGGACGGGGGGCCACCAAGAGACCCAGTACTTC

abundance: once
v_gene: TRBV2
d_gene: TRBD2
j_gene: TRBJ2-3
CDR3aa: CASGLGGGSTDTQYF
CDR3nt: TGTGCCAGCGGGTTGGGCGGGGGGTCAACAGATACGCAGTATTTT

abundance: -
v_gene: TRBV18
d_gene: -
j_gene: TRBJ1-5
CDR3aa: CASSGSRGQPQHF
CDR3nt: TGTGCCAGCTCAGGCTCCCGGGGTCAGCCCCAGCATTTT

abundance: few
v_gene: TRBV9
d_gene: -
j_gene: TRBJ1-5
CDR3aa: CASSPWSGNQPQHF
CDR3nt: TGTGCCAGCAGCCCGTGGAGCGGCAATCAGCCCCAGCATTTT

abundance: -
v_gene: TRBV11-2
d_gene: TRBD2
j_gene: TRBJ2-1
CDR3aa: CASSPIAGGSSYNEQFF
CDR3nt: TGTGCCAGCAGCCCAATAGCGGGGGGGTCCTCCTACAATGAGCAGTTCTTC

abundance: -
v_gene: TRBV25-1
d_gene: TRBD1
j_gene: TRBJ1-1
CDR3aa: CASSSRTGNTEAFF
CDR3nt: TGTGCCAGCAGTTCCCGGACAGGGAACACTGAAGCTTTCTTT

abundance: -
v_gene: TRBV29-1
d_gene: -
j_gene: TRBJ1-4
CDR3aa: CSVSGPKDEKLFF
CDR3nt: TGCAGCGTTTCAGGGCCTAAGGATGAAAAACTGTTTTTT

abundance: -
v_gene: TRBV18
d_gene: -
j_gene: TRBJ1-3
CDR3aa: CASTPRGGSGNTIYF
CDR3nt: TGTGCCAGCACCCCCCGGGGGGGCTCTGGAAACACCATATATTTT

abundance: -
v_gene: TRBV7-3
d_gene: -
j_gene: TRBJ1-6
CDR3aa: CASSLSGGSPLHF
CDR3nt: TGTGCCAGCAGCTTATCGGGGGGATCACCCCTCCACTTT

abundance: few
v_gene: TRBV19
d_gene: TRBD2
j_gene: TRBJ2-1
CDR3aa: CASSIGRTSGGYNEQFF
CDR3nt: TGTGCCAGTAGTATAGGTCGGACTAGCGGGGGTTACAATGAGCAGTTCTTC

abundance: -
v_gene: TRBV5-1
d_gene: -
j_gene: TRBJ1-1
CDR3aa: CASSQAISNTEAFF
CDR3nt: TGCGCCTCCAGCCAGGCAATCTCAAACACTGAAGCTTTCTTT

abundance: -
v_gene: TRBV6-5
d_gene: TRBD2
j_gene: TRBJ2-1
CDR3aa: CAAGRGGYNEQFF
CDR3nt: TGTGCCGCTGGGCGGGGGGGATACAATGAGCAGTTCTTC

abundance: -
v_gene: TRBV6-6
d_gene: TRBD2
j_gene: TRBJ2-3
CDR3aa: CASAQRGSDTQYF
CDR3nt: TGTGCCAGTGCTCAGCGGGGTTCAGATACGCAGTATTTT

abundance: once
v_gene: TRBV24-1
d_gene: -
j_gene: TRBJ2-6
CDR3aa: CATSDRGRSGANVLTF
CDR3nt: TGTGCCACCAGTGATCGAGGGCGGTCTGGGGCCAACGTCCTGACTTTC

abundance: -
v_gene: TRBV29-1
d_gene: TRBD2
j_gene: TRBJ2-3
CDR3aa: CTVLGGDSWSTDTQYF
CDR3nt: TGCACCGTGTTGGGGGGGGACTCCTGGAGCACAGATACGCAGTATTTT

abundance: once
v_gene: TRBV6-5
d_gene: TRBD1
j_gene: TRBJ2-7
CDR3aa: CASSYSAQGAEQYF
CDR3nt: TGTGCCAGCAGTTACTCAGCACAGGGGGCTGAGCAGTACTTC

abundance: -
v_gene: TRBV4-2
d_gene: -
j_gene: TRBJ2-5
CDR3aa: CASSQSYGTPRAETQYF
CDR3nt: TGTGCCAGCAGCCAAAGCTACGGGACTCCCCGGGCGGAGACCCAGTACTTC

abundance: -
v_gene: TRBV7-2
d_gene: TRBD2
j_gene: TRBJ2-2
CDR3aa: CASSKFTWSAGDIGELFF
CDR3nt: TGTGCCAGCAGTAAATTCACCTGGTCAGCGGGGGATATCGGGGAGCTGTTTTTT

abundance: -
v_gene: TRBV29-1
d_gene: -
j_gene: TRBJ1-1
CDR3aa: CSVVGGARYTEAFF
CDR3nt: TGCAGCGTTGTAGGGGGGGCGCGGTACACTGAAGCTTTCTTT

abundance: -
v_gene: TRBV5-8
d_gene: -
j_gene: TRBJ1-4
CDR3aa: CASSLRGQGAEKLFF
CDR3nt: TGTGCCAGCAGCTTGAGAGGACAAGGGGCTGAAAAACTGTTTTTT

abundance: -
v_gene: TRBV12-5
d_gene: TRBD1
j_gene: TRBJ1-1
CDR3aa: CASVLDRVNTEAFF
CDR3nt: TGTGCTAGTGTCCTAGACAGGGTGAACACTGAAGCTTTCTTT

abundance: -
v_gene: TRBV19
d_gene: TRBD1
j_gene: TRBJ2-3
CDR3aa: CASSIGSGTGGEDTQYF
CDR3nt: TGTGCCAGTAGTATTGGGTCCGGGACAGGGGGAGAGGATACGCAGTATTTT

abundance: -
v_gene: TRBV4-1
d_gene: -
j_gene: TRBJ2-7
CDR3aa: CASSQDSVDTSYEQYF
CDR3nt: TGCGCCAGCAGCCAAGATTCAGTGGACACGTCCTACGAGCAGTACTTC

abundance: few
v_gene: TRBV5-4
d_gene: -
j_gene: TRBJ1-4
CDR3aa: CASSLLGGDEKLFF
CDR3nt: TGTGCCAGCAGCTTGCTGGGGGGAGACGAAAAACTGTTTTTT

abundance: few
v_gene: TRBV12-3/TRBV12-4
d_gene: -
j_gene: TRBJ1-2
CDR3aa: CASRGALYGYTF
CDR3nt: TGTGCCAGCAGGGGGGCACTCTATGGCTACACCTTC

abundance: once
v_gene: TRBV29-1
d_gene: TRBD1
j_gene: TRBJ2-1
CDR3aa: CSVKTGPGANEQFF
CDR3nt: TGCAGCGTAAAGACAGGGCCAGGTGCGAATGAGCAGTTCTTC

abundance: -
v_gene: TRBV11-3
d_gene: -
j_gene: TRBJ1-6
CDR3aa: CASSEDRISPLHF
CDR3nt: TGTGCCAGCAGCGAAGACAGGATCTCCCCCCTCCACTTT

abundance: few
v_gene: TRBV18
d_gene: -
j_gene: TRBJ1-4
CDR3aa: CASSSSNKQGSKLFF
CDR3nt: TGTGCCAGCTCATCCTCCAACAAGCAGGGGAGCAAACTGTTTTTT

abundance: -
v_gene: TRBV9
d_gene: TRBD1
j_gene: TRBJ2-1
CDR3aa: CASSVGGTGTYNEQFF
CDR3nt: TGTGCCAGCAGCGTAGGCGGGACAGGGACCTACAATGAGCAGTTCTTC

abundance: -
v_gene: TRBV6-5
d_gene: -
j_gene: TRBJ1-2
CDR3aa: CASGGYPYGYTF
CDR3nt: TGTGCCAGCGGAGGGTATCCCTATGGCTACACCTTC

abundance: few
v_gene: TRBV29-1
d_gene: -
j_gene: TRBJ2-2
CDR3aa: CSVGYRNTGELFF
CDR3nt: TGCAGCGTTGGATATAGAAACACCGGGGAGCTGTTTTTT

abundance: -
v_gene: TRBV4-1
d_gene: -
j_gene: TRBJ1-4
CDR3aa: CASSPLRGGLNEKLFF
CDR3nt: TGCGCCAGCAGCCCTCTCCGGGGAGGACTTAATGAAAAACTGTTTTTT